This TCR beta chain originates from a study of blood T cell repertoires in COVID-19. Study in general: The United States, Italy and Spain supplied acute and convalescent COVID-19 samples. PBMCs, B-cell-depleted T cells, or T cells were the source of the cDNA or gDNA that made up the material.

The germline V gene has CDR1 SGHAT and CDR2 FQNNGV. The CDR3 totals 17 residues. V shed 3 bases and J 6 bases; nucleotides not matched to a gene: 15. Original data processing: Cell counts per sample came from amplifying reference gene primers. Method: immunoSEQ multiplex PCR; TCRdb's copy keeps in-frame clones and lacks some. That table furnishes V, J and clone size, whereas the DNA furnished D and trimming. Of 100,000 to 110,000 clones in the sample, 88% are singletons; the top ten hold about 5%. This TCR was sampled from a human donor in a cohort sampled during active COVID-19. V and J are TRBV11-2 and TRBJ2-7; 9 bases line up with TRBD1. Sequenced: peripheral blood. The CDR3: CASSFLSSGTGISEQYF. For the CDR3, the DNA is TGTGCCAGCAGCTTTTTATCATCCGGGACAGGGATCTCCGAGCAGTACTTC. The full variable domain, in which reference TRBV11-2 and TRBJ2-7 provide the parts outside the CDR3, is EAGVAQSPRYKIIEKRQSVAFWCNPISGHATLYWYQQILGQGPKLLIQFQNNGVVDDSQLPKDRFSAERLKGVDSTLKIQPAKLEDSAVYLCASSFLSSGTGISEQYFGPGTRLTVT.